Below are 8 T cell receptor beta chains sequenced from a single sample in a study of blood T cell repertoires in COVID-19. Only in-frame clones appear in the TCRdb table, and some are missing; sequencing was by immunoSEQ multiplex PCR. The table shows around 170,000 clones, with 80% to 90% occurring only once. Material: peripheral blood. The receptors were gathered from a man younger than 40 with active or convalescent COVID-19.

This clone was seen just once. The chain recombines TRBV9 with TRBJ2-5, with TRBD2 identical over 11 bases. The germline V gene has CDR1 SGDLS and CDR2 YYNGEE. The CDR3 length is 14 residues. V lost 3 bases to trimming and J lost 3 bases; unmatched junction nucleotides: 1. In DNA, the CDR3 is TGTGCCAGCAGCGAGGGACTAGCGGAAGAGACCCAGTACTTC. Residues: CASSEGLAEETQYF. The full variable domain, its missing parts supplied by reference TRBV9 and TRBJ2-5, is DSGVTQTPKHLITATGQRVTLRCSPRSGDLSVYWYQQSLDQGLQFLIQYYNGEERAKGNILERFSAQQFPDLHSELNLSSLELGDSALYFCASSEGLAEETQYFGPGTRLLVL.

This chain links TRBV6-5 with TRBJ1-2, with TRBD1 as a possible D gene (5 bases). CDR3 length: 11 amino acids. V lost 4 bases, J lost 13 bases, and 13 bases lay in between. Germline values: CDR1 MNHEY, CDR2 SVGAGI. For the CDR3, the DNA is TGTGCCAGCAGTTCCGACAAGGGGCGCACCTTC. Encoded protein: CASSSDKGRTF.

This sequence joins TRBV28 and TRBJ2-1, with 7 bases identical to TRBD2. This CDR3 has 20 residues. V trimming: 2 bases; J trimming: 0 bases; junction bases outside the gene matches: 16. CDR1 MDHEN and CDR2 SYDVKM come from the germline V gene. The CDR3, as DNA: TGTGCCAGCAGTTTACGAACTATCGGGAGGTATAAGAGCTCCTACAATGAGCAGTTCTTC. It is translated as CASSLRTIGRYKSSYNEQFF.

The genes are TRBV19 and TRBJ1-5, with 9 bases identical to TRBD1. CDR3 length: 14 residues. Germline V CDR1 and CDR2: LNHDA, SQIVND (reference sequence). After removal of 6 bases from V and 5 bases from J, the junction contained 5 bases not matched to a gene. CDR3 coding DNA: TGTGCCAGTAGCTCGGGGACAGGGTATCAGCCCCAGCATTTT. This encodes CASSSGTGYQPQHF.

The chain couples TRBV15 to TRBJ2-1, with D unclear. Germline CDR1 and CDR2: LNHNV and YYDKDF (reference sequence). Trimming took 4 bases from V and 7 from J, leaving 14 bases between them. The CDR3 runs to 14 residues. CDR3 sequence (DNA): TGTGCCACCAGCATTCGTATGGGCATTAATGAGCAGTTCTTC. It is translated as CATSIRMGINEQFF.

This chain connects TRBV2 to TRBJ1-4; 7 bases align to TRBD1. Germline lookup yields CDR1 SNHLY and CDR2 FYNNEI. V dropped 3 bases and J dropped 7; count of bases not matched to a gene: 8. The CDR3 runs 15 residues. CDR3 in amino acids: CASSDLGQDAEKLFF. CDR3 bases: TGTGCCAGCAGTGACCTCGGACAGGACGCTGAAAAACTGTTTTTT. The full variable domain, completed using reference TRBV2 and TRBJ1-4, is EPEVTQTPSHQVTQMGQEVILRCVPISNHLYFYWYRQILGQKVEFLVSFYNNEISEKSEIFDDQFSVERPDGSNFTLKIRSTKLEDSAMYFCASSDLGQDAEKLFFGSGTQLSVL.

The chain employs TRBV2 and TRBJ1-4; unclear D gene. Per germline, CDR1 SNHLY and CDR2 FYNNEI. The CDR3 totals 12 residues. Deletions cut 4 bases from V and 7 bases from J, with 7 bases between. The CDR3 sequence: CASSGRGEKLFF. For the CDR3, the DNA is TGTGCCAGCAGTGGCCGGGGTGAAAAACTGTTTTTT.

This clone was found a few times. Other DNA sequences in this sample translate to the same CDR3. The rearrangement joins TRBV19 to TRBJ2-7; 9 bases line up with TRBD2. CDR3 length: 16 residues. Germline assignment: CDR1 LNHDA and CDR2 SQIVND (reference sequence). V lost 5 bases and J lost 4; bases outside the gene matches: 12. The CDR3 sequence is CASSFSLAGRGYEQYF. The CDR3, as DNA: TGTGCCAGTAGTTTCTCTCTAGCGGGAAGAGGGTACGAGCAGTACTTC. Supplemented by reference TRBV19 and TRBJ2-7, the full variable domain reads DGGITQSPKYLFRKEGQNVTLSCEQNLNHDAMYWYRQDPGQGLRLIYYSQIVNDFQKGDIAEGYSVSREKKESFPLTVTSAQKNPTAFYLCASSFSLAGRGYEQYFGPGTRLTVT.